Given below is one TCR beta chain in context. Its matching antigen is unknown. The data belong to a study of OX40 agonist ivuxolimab in advanced cancers. Some clones are missing from TCRdb's copy, which holds only in-frame ones; the method was immunoSEQ multiplex PCR. The table has just over 90,000 clones, approximately 94% seen once. V lost 0 bases, J lost 2 bases, and 14 bases lay in between. The germline V gene has CDR1 MGHRA and CDR2 YSYEKL. The CDR3 consists of 16 residues. Whole-study results and caveats: The mean number of expanded clones was higher in CD8+ T cells than in CD4+.

This specimen consisted of CD4+ or CD8+ T cells sorted from blood, obtained in a trial of the OX40 agonist ivuxolimab. The receptor was derived from an adult with an advanced solid tumor such as melanoma, head and neck, liver or kidney cancer. This chain joins TRBV4-1 and TRBJ2-7; either TRBD1 or TRBD2 may supply D (5 bases each). CDR3: CASSQETVRETYEQYF. CDR3 nucleotides: TGCGCCAGCAGCCAAGAAACCGTCAGGGAGACCTACGAGCAGTACTTC.